Listed below are T cell receptor beta chains from one sample, sequenced in a study of shared clonotypes between healthy human individuals. The method was immunoSEQ multiplex PCR; TCRdb's version includes in-frame clones alone and lacks a portion of them. Of 600,000 or so clones in the sample, approximately 95% were seen once. Sequencing used naive CD8+ T cells sorted from blood. These TCRs come from a woman in her twenties or thirties in good health. Each CDR3 is given with its conserved first and last residue. The order of the fields is V gene, J gene, clone size, D gene, CDR3 DNA, CDR3 protein. D genes are given only for firm matches. Clone size is not always given. Where it is, it says once, few, many or a class for expanded clones.

V: TRBV19
J: TRBJ2-5
size: NA
D: TRBD1
DNA: TGTGCCAGTAGTATAGACGGACAGGGACAAGAGACCCAGTACTTC
CDR3: CASSIDGQGQETQYF

V: TRBV7-9
J: TRBJ2-5
size: NA
D: NA
DNA: TGTGCCAGCAGCCTCAGGGGTGGCGAGACCCAGTACTTC
CDR3: CASSLRGGETQYF

V: TRBV11-1
J: TRBJ2-3
size: NA
D: TRBD2
DNA: TGTGCCAGCAGCTGGACTAGCGGGAGCACAGATACGCAGTATTTT
CDR3: CASSWTSGSTDTQYF

V: TRBV19
J: TRBJ1-2
size: NA
D: NA
DNA: TGTGCCAGTAGTATAGGAACAGTTTATGGCTACACCTTC
CDR3: CASSIGTVYGYTF

V: TRBV19
J: TRBJ2-7
size: NA
D: NA
DNA: TGTGCCAGTAGTATAAACTATGCGGGAACCTACGAGCAGTACTTC
CDR3: CASSINYAGTYEQYF

V: TRBV4-1
J: TRBJ2-7
size: NA
D: TRBD2
DNA: TGCGCCAGCAGCCAAGCACCCAGGGAGACTAGCGGGAGGATGTACGAGCAGTACTTC
CDR3: CASSQAPRETSGRMYEQYF

V: TRBV25-1
J: TRBJ2-7
size: NA
D: NA
DNA: TGTGCCAGCAGTGAATGGGAGGATGCCTACGAGCAGTACTTC
CDR3: CASSEWEDAYEQYF

V: TRBV13
J: TRBJ2-2
size: NA
D: TRBD1
DNA: TGTGCCAGCAGCTTATCCACCGACAGCAACAGGGGCGCCGGGGAGCTGTTTTTT
CDR3: CASSLSTDSNRGAGELFF

V: TRBV19
J: TRBJ2-5
size: once
D: TRBD2
DNA: TGTGCCAGTAAGCGGGGCCGCGAAGGAGACCAAGAGACCCAGTACTTC
CDR3: CASKRGREGDQETQYF

V: TRBV6-6
J: TRBJ2-7
size: NA
D: TRBD1
DNA: TGTGCCTCGGAGGACAGGGACTACGAGCAGTACTTC
CDR3: CASEDRDYEQYF

V: TRBV7-8
J: TRBJ1-1
size: NA
D: NA
DNA: TGTGCCAGCAGCCTCGGTGTAGCAGCGGCTAAGTCTGAAGCTTTCTTT
CDR3: CASSLGVAAAKSEAFF

V: TRBV15
J: TRBJ2-7
size: NA
D: NA
DNA: TGTGCCACCAGCAGAGATCAGGGGACCTACGAGCAGTACTTC
CDR3: CATSRDQGTYEQYF

V: TRBV9
J: TRBJ1-2
size: NA
D: TRBD1
DNA: TGTGCCAGCAGCGTAAGACAGGGGGCTGTCTATGGCTACACCTTC
CDR3: CASSVRQGAVYGYTF

V: TRBV7-9
J: TRBJ2-1
size: NA
D: NA
DNA: TGTGCCAGCAGCTTAAACCGGGAGCAGTTCTTC
CDR3: CASSLNREQFF

V: TRBV14
J: TRBJ2-3
size: NA
D: NA
DNA: TGTGCCAGCAGCCACGACAGGGGAGGGATGACCTTTCCAGATACGCAGTATTTT
CDR3: CASSHDRGGMTFPDTQYF

V: TRBV5-7
J: TRBJ1-6
size: NA
D: NA
DNA: TGTGCCAGCAGCTTAGAGGGGTCACCCCTCCACTTT
CDR3: CASSLEGSPLHF

V: TRBV4-1
J: TRBJ2-6
size: once
D: NA
DNA: TGCGCCAGCAGCCAGTACGGTAGTGGGGCCAACGTCCTGACTTTC
CDR3: CASSQYGSGANVLTF

V: TRBV28
J: TRBJ2-7
size: NA
D: TRBD1
DNA: TGTGCCAGCAGAACAGGGGTCTACGAGCAGTACTTC
CDR3: CASRTGVYEQYF

V: TRBV7-9
J: TRBJ2-3
size: NA
D: NA
DNA: TGTGCCAGCAGCTTACTAGACAGCACAGATACGCAGTATTTT
CDR3: CASSLLDSTDTQYF

V: TRBV25-1
J: TRBJ2-1
size: NA
D: NA
DNA: TGTGCCAGCAGTGGGTCGAGGTCCTACAATGAGCAGTTCTTC
CDR3: CASSGSRSYNEQFF

V: TRBV7-2
J: TRBJ2-7
size: NA
D: NA
DNA: TGTGCCAGCAGCCTGAAAACCGGCACAGCAACGGACGAGCAGTACTTC
CDR3: CASSLKTGTATDEQYF

V: TRBV28
J: TRBJ1-5
size: NA
D: NA
DNA: TGTGCCAGCAGTCCTCTGTCCGGCAATCAGCCCCAGCATTTT
CDR3: CASSPLSGNQPQHF

V: TRBV29-1
J: TRBJ2-2
size: NA
D: TRBD1
DNA: TGCAGCGTTGAGAGTGTCGACAGGGCTACCGGGGAGCTGTTTTTT
CDR3: CSVESVDRATGELFF

V: TRBV28
J: TRBJ2-7
size: NA
D: NA
DNA: TGTGCCAGCAGTTTTTCCCAGGGGTCCTTGGATGAGCAGTACTTC
CDR3: CASSFSQGSLDEQYF

V: TRBV4-1
J: TRBJ1-1
size: NA
D: NA
DNA: TGCGCCAGCACCGACACAGGGCTATTCACTGAAGCTTTCTTT
CDR3: CASTDTGLFTEAFF

V: TRBV25-1
J: TRBJ1-1
size: NA
D: NA
DNA: TGTGCCAGCAGTGACTTCCACATGAACACTGAAGCTTTCTTT
CDR3: CASSDFHMNTEAFF

V: TRBV9
J: TRBJ2-7
size: NA
D: TRBD2
DNA: TGTGCCAGCAGCGCAAGTAGCGGGAGCTCCTACGAGCAGTACTTC
CDR3: CASSASSGSSYEQYF

V: TRBV5-4
J: TRBJ1-2
size: NA
D: NA
DNA: TGTGCCAGCAGCTCGATGACAGGTGATAACTATGGCTACACCTTC
CDR3: CASSSMTGDNYGYTF

V: TRBV7-9
J: TRBJ2-2
size: NA
D: TRBD1
DNA: TGTGCCAGCAGCCCCGACAGGACAGGGGACCCGAACACCGGGGAGCTGTTTTTT
CDR3: CASSPDRTGDPNTGELFF

V: TRBV16
J: TRBJ2-7
size: NA
D: TRBD2
DNA: TGTGCCAGCAGCCCAAGGACTAGCGGGAGCTACGAGCAGTACTTC
CDR3: CASSPRTSGSYEQYF

V: TRBV11-2
J: TRBJ1-6
size: NA
D: NA
DNA: TGTGCCAGCAGCTTAGCCCCTGACAGTAGCAACCACTTT
CDR3: CASSLAPDSSNHF